The sample holds one count of the clone carrying this T cell receptor (beta chain). The germline V gene has CDR1 SEHNR and CDR2 FQNEAQ (reference sequence). Trimming shortened V by 5 bases and J by 5 bases, and 19 bases separated the two germline ends. The CDR3 has 15 amino acids. Stated time point: newly diagnosed GD, antithyroid drugs for less than 3 months. Preparation of the TCR library used RNA extracted from PBMCs. The sample belongs to a study of regulatory T cells in long-lasting Graves disease. Library construction for TCR beta used iRepertoire HTBI primers and Arm-PCR of CDR3 regions. From the multiplex PCR reads, TCRdb called clonotypes with MiXCR, one entry per CDR3 protein. The profile shows around 250,000 distinct CDR3 sequences, approximately 20% of them singletons. The data also belong to a second study, concerning T cells in Graves' hyperthyroidism and ophthalmopathy. That report adds: Patients aged 18 to 65 had newly diagnosed hyperthyroidism that had lasted under 2 months.

Source: peripheral blood mononuclear cells (PBMCs), taken at new diagnosis, from a patient treated with antithyroid drugs. The chain joins TRBV7-9 to TRBJ2-7; TRBD2 might be the D (6 bases). The source is a woman aged 25 to 39 with Graves disease. This CDR3 reads CASSTRGAAGHEQYF. As DNA, the CDR3 is TGTGCCAGCAGCACTAGGGGCGCCGCGGGGCACGAGCAGTACTTC.